This T cell receptor beta chain was sequenced for a study of cytomegalovirus exposure and HLA in healthy donors. General observations from the study: In an earlier analysis, most TCR beta V segments were productive about 90% or about 30% of the time. Apart from CMV serostatus, no immune exposure information was available. Several of the most significant clusters appeared, in a later analysis, to be linked to common viral pathogens. With high specificity and sensitivity, the classifier reportedly diagnosed cytomegalovirus status.

The CDR3 consists of 16 residues. Germline assignment: CDR1 SGHRS and CDR2 YFSETQ. Unmatched junction bases numbered 10, after V lost 6 bases and J lost 2 bases. PCR amplification relied on 60 Vbeta primers (plus 13 Jbeta primers). Produced via immunoSEQ multiplex PCR; TCRdb's table is partial and in-frame only. The sample lists about 130,000 clones; approximately 79% were seen once. In its sample, this clone was seen once. The antigen remains unidentified. This chain joins TRBV5-1 and TRBJ2-7, with 11 positions matching TRBD1. This receptor was obtained from a man between 18 and 35 years old in good health and CMV-seropositive. The sequenced sample consisted of PBMCs. The CDR3 region has the DNA TGCGCCAGCAACAATCTTCCGGGACAGGGGGCCTACGAGCAGTACTTC. It is translated as CASNNLPGQGAYEQYF.